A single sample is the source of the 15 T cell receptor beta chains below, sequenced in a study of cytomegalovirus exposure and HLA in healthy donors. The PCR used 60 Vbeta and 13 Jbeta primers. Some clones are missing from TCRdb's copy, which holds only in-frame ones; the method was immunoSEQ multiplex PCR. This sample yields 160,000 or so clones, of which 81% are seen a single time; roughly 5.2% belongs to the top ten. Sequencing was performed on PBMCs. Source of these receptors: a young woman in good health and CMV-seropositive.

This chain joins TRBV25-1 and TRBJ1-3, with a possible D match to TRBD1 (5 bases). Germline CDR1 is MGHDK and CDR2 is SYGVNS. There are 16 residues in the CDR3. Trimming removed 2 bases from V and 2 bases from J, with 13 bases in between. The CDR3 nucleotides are TGTGCCAGCAGTGAACCTATAGGGGTTACTGGAAACACCATATATTTT. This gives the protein CASSEPIGVTGNTIYF.

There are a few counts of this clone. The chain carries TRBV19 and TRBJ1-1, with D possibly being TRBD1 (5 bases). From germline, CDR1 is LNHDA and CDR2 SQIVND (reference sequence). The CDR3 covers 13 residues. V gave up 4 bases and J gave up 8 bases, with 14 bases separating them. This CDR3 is CASSNLVRDEAFF. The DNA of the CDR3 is TGTGCCAGTAGTAACCTTGTGCGGGACGAAGCTTTCTTT.

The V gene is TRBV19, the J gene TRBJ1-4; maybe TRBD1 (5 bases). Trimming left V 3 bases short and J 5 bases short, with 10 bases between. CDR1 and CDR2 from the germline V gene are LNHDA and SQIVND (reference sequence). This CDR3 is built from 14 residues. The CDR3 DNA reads TGTGCCAGTAGTATGCAGGGAAGGAATGAAAAACTGTTTTTT. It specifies CASSMQGRNEKLFF.

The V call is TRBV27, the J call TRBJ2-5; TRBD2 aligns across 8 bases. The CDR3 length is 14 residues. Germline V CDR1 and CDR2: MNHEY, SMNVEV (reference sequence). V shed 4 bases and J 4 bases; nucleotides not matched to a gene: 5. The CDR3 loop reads CASSSGTRGETQYF. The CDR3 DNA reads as TGTGCCAGCAGTTCAGGGACTAGAGGAGAGACCCAGTACTTC.

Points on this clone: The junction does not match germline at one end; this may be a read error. The chain's CDR3 is CASSQGKDFAPTRVNF. The CDR3, as DNA: TGCGCCAGCAGCCAAGGGAAGGACTTCGCCCCTACCCGGGTGAACTTC. The chain employs TRBV4-1 and TRBJ2-7; possibly TRBD2 for D (5 bases). Germline values: CDR1 MGHRA, CDR2 YSYEKL. The length of the CDR3 is 16 residues.

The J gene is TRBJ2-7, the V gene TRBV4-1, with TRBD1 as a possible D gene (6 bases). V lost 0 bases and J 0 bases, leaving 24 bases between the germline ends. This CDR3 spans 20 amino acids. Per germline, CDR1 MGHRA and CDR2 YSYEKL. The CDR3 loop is CASSQDPTGYRVYGSYEQYF. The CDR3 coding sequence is TGCGCCAGCAGCCAAGACCCGACGGGGTACAGGGTGTATGGCTCCTACGAGCAGTACTTC.

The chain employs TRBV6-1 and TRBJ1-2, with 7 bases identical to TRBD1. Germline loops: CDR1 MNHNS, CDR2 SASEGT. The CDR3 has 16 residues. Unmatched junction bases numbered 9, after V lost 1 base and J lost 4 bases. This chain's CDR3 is CASSEGPQGRIYGYTF. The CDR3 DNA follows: TGTGCCAGCAGTGAAGGACCACAGGGGAGGATCTATGGCTACACCTTC.

CDR3 sequence: CASSSNYEQYF. CDR3 sequence (DNA): TGTGCCAGCAGTTCCAACTACGAGCAGTACTTC. The V gene is TRBV6-5, the J gene TRBJ2-7, with D unclear. The V and J ends lost 4 bases and 3 bases respectively, with 4 bases between them. Germline values: CDR1 MNHEY, CDR2 SVGAGI. This CDR3 comprises 11 residues.

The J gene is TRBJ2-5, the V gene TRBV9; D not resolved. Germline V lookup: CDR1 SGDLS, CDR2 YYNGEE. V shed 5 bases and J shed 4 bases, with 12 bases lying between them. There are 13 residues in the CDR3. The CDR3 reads CASSPKPRETQYF. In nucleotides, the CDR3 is TGTGCCAGCAGTCCAAAGCCGAGAGAGACCCAGTACTTC.

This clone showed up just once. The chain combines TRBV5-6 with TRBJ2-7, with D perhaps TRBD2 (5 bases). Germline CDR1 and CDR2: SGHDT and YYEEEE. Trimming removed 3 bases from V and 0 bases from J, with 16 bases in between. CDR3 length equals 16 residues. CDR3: CASSSRVRESSYEQYF. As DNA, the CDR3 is TGTGCCAGCAGCTCCCGGGTAAGGGAGAGCTCCTACGAGCAGTACTTC.

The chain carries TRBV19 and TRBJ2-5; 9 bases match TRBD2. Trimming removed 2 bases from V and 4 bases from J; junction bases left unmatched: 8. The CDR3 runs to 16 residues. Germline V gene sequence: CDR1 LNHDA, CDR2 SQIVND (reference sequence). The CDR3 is CASSILGGGAGETQYF. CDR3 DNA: TGTGCCAGTAGTATACTCGGCGGGGGGGCCGGAGAGACCCAGTACTTC.

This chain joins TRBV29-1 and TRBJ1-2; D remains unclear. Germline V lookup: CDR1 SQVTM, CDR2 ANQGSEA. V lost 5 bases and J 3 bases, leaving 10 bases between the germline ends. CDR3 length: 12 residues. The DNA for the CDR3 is TGCAGCGTTTCATCGGGTGACTATGGCTACACCTTC. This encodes CSVSSGDYGYTF. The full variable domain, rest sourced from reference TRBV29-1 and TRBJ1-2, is SAVISQKPSRDICQRGTSLTIQCQVDSQVTMMFWYRQQPGQSLTLIATANQGSEATYESGFVIDKFPISRPNLTFSTLTVSNMSPEDSSIYLCSVSSGDYGYTFGSGTRLTVV.

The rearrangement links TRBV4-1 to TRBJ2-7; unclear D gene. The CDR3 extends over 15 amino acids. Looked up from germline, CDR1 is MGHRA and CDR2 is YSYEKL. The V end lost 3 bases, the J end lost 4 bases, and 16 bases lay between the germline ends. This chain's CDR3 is CASSQGRSVLYEQYF. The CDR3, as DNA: TGCGCCAGCAGCCAGGGCAGGTCAGTACTTTACGAGCAGTACTTC.

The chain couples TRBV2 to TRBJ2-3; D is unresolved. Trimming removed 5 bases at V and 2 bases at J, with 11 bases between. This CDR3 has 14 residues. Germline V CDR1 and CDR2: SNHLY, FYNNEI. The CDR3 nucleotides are TGTGCCAGCAGTTCCCAGACATTCACAGATACGCAGTATTTT. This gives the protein CASSSQTFTDTQYF.

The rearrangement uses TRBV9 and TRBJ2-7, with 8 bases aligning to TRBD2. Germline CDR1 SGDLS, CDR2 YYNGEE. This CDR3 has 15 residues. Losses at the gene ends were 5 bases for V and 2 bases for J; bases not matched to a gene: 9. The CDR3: CASSRLAGSTYEQYF. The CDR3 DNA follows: TGTGCCAGCAGTCGGCTAGCGGGTTCGACCTACGAGCAGTACTTC. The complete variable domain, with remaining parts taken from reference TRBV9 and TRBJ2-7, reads DSGVTQTPKHLITATGQRVTLRCSPRSGDLSVYWYQQSLDQGLQFLIQYYNGEERAKGNILERFSAQQFPDLHSELNLSSLELGDSALYFCASSRLAGSTYEQYFGPGTRLTVT.